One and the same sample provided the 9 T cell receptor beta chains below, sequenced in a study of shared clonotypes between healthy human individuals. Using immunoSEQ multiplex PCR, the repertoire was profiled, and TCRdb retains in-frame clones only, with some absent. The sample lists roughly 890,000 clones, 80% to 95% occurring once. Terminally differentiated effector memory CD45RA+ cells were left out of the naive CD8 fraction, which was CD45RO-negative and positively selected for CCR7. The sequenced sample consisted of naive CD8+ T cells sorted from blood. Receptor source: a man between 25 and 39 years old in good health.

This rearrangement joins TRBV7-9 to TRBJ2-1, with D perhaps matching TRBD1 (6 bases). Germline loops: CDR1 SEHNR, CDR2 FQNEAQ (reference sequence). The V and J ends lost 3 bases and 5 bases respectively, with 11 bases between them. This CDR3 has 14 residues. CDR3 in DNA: TGTGCCAGCAGCTTTCCGGACAGAAACAATGAGCAGTTCTTC. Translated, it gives CASSFPDRNNEQFF. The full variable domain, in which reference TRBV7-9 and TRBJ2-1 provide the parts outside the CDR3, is DTGVSQNPRHKITKRGQNVTFRCDPISEHNRLYWYRQTLGQGPEFLTYFQNEAQLEKSRLLSDRFSAERPKGSFSTLEIQRTEQGDSAMYLCASSFPDRNNEQFFGPGTRLTVL.

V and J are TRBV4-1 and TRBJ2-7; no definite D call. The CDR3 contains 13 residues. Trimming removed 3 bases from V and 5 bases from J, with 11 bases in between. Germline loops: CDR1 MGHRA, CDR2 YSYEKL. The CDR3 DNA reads TGCGCCAGCAGCCAGACCCCCGTAGACGAGCAGTACTTC. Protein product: CASSQTPVDEQYF.

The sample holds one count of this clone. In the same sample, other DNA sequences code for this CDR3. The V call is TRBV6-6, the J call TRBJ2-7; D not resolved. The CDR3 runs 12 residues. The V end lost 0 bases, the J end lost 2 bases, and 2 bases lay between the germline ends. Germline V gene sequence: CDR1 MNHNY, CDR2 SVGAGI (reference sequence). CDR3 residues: CASSYSTYEQYF. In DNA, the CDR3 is TGTGCCAGCAGTTACTCTACCTACGAGCAGTACTTC.

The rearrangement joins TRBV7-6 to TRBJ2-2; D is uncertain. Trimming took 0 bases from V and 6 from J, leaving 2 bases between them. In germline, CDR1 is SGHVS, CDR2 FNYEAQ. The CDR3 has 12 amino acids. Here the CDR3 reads CASSLASGELFF. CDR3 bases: TGTGCCAGCAGCTTAGCGTCCGGGGAGCTGTTTTTT.

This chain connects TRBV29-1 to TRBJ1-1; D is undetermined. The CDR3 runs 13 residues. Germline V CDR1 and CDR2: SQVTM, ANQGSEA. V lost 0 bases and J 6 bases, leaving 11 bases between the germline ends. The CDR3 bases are TGCAGCGTTGAAGAAGTCCAGACTTCTGAAGCTTTCTTT. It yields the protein CSVEEVQTSEAFF. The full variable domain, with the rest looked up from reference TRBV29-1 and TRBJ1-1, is SAVISQKPSRDICQRGTSLTIQCQVDSQVTMMFWYRQQPGQSLTLIATANQGSEATYESGFVIDKFPISRPNLTFSTLTVSNMSPEDSSIYLCSVEEVQTSEAFFGQGTRLTVV.

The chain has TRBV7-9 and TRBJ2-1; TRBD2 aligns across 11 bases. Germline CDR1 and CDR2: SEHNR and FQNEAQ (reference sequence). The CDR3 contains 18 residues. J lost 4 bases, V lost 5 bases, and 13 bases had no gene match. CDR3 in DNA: TGTGCCAGCAGCCCGGGACTAGCGGCCGAGTTGGGGTACAATGAGCAGTTCTTC. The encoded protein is CASSPGLAAELGYNEQFF.

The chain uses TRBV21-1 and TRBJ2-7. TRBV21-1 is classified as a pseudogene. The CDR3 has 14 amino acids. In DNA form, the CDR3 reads TGTGCAGCAGCGAAGGGGGGAAGAGACTACGAGCAGTACTTC. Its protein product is CAAAKGGRDYEQYF.

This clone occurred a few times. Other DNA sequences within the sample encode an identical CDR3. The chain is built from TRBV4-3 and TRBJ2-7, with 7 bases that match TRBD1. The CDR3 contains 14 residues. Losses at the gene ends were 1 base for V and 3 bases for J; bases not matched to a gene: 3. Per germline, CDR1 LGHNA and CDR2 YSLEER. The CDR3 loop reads CASSQGTGRYEQYF. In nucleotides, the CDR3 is TGCGCCAGCAGCCAAGGGACAGGCCGCTACGAGCAGTACTTC.

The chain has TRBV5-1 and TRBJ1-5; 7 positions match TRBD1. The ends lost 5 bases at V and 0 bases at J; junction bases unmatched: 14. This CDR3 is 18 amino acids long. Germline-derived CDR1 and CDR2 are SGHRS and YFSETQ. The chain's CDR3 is CASSLVRGQIYSNQPQHF. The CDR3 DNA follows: TGCGCCAGCAGTCTCGTCAGGGGACAGATCTATAGCAATCAGCCCCAGCATTTT.